The sample holds a few counts of the clone carrying this TCR beta chain. Its antigen is not known. This sample is part of a study of beta chain features in type 1 diabetes. Findings and caveats of the study: In these data, an HLA type influence on TCRB rearrangement remained unresolved.

Purity (above 95%) was reached by all sorted populations. V lost 4 bases and J lost 7, with 11 bases in between. CDR1 is DFQATT, CDR2 SNEGSKA, per germline (reference sequence). The CDR3 has 11 amino acids. All of the isolated RNA was reverse transcribed, so expressed TCRB transcripts were sequenced. Produced via immunoSEQ multiplex PCR; TCRdb's table is partial and in-frame only. The sample lists hundreds of thousands of clones, around 8% occurring once. The clonotype was recovered from a woman aged 18-29 years in good health. Sample: central memory CD4+ T cells from blood. This rearrangement joins TRBV20-1 to TRBJ2-7; TRBD2 is a possible D gene (5 bases). CDR3 residues: CSATLTGEQYF. In nucleotides, the CDR3 is TGCAGTGCTACTTTAACGGGAGAGCAGTACTTC.